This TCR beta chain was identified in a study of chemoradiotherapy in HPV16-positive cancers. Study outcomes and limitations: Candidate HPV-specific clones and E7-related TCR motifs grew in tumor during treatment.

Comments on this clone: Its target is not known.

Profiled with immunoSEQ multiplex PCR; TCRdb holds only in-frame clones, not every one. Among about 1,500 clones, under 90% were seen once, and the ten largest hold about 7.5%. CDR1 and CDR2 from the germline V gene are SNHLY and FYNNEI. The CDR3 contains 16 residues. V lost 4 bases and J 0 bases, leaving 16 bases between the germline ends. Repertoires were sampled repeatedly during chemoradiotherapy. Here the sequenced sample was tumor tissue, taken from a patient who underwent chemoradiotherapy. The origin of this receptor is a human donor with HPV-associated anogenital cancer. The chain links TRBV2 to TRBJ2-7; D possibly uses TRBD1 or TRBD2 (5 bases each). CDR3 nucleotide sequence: TGTGCCAGCAGTGGAACCCCTTGGGGGAGCTCCTACGAGCAGTACTTC. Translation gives CASSGTPWGSSYEQYF.